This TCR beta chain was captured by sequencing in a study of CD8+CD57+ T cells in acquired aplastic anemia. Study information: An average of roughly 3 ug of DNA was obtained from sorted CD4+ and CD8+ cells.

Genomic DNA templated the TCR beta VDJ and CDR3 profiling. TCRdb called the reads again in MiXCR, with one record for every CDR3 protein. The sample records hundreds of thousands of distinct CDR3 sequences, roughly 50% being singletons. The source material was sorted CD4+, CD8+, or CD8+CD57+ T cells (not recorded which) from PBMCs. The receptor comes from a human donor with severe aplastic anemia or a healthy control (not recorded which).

CDR3 residues: CASSLELSPYYGYTF. CDR3 sequence (DNA): TGTGCCAGCAGCTTAGAGCTTAGTCCTTACTATGGCTACACCTTC. The chain is built from TRBV7-2 and TRBJ1-2, with unresolved D. CDR1 is SGHTA, CDR2 FQGNSA, per germline. The V end lost 1 base, the J end lost 3 bases, and 12 bases lay between the germline ends. The CDR3 covers 15 residues.